This T cell receptor beta chain was recorded in a study of blood T cell repertoires in COVID-19. The wider study: Acute-phase and convalescent COVID-19 samples originated in the United States, Italy and Spain. PBMCs, B-cell-depleted T cells, or T cells provided the cDNA or gDNA that made up the material.

V lost 0 bases, J lost 6 bases, and 17 bases lay in between. CDR1 and CDR2 (germline): SGDLS, YYNGEE. The length of the CDR3 is 16 residues. Authors' data handling: Using reference gene primer amplification, nucleated cell counts were estimated. This table comes from immunoSEQ multiplex PCR, and its TCRdb copy is limited to in-frame clones, with some not included. V, J and clone size derive from that table, while D and trimming were established from the DNA sequence. This table holds about 250,000 clones, around four fifths found once. The TCR was taken from a woman in her forties with active or convalescent COVID-19. The chain combines TRBV9 with TRBJ2-3; D is ambiguous. The sample comprised peripheral blood. The CDR3 bases are TGTGCCAGCAGCGTAGGACTTCCCAATCTAATGGATACGCAGTATTTT. This sequence encodes CASSVGLPNLMDTQYF.